Below, 22 T cell receptor beta chains from the same sample are listed, as sequenced in a study of shared clonotypes between healthy human individuals. TCRdb's copy holds only in-frame clones and misses some; the assay was immunoSEQ multiplex PCR. The sample has 2 million to 2.5 million clones, just over 90% seen once. CD45RO-negative cells were positively selected for CCR7, leaving out terminally differentiated effector memory CD45RA+ cells. Sequenced material: naive CD8+ T cells from PBMCs. The receptors here all came from a man younger than 35 in good health. Some clones in this sample may be carry-over from other donors' samples.

The chain uses TRBV10-2 and TRBJ2-7; tentative D call: TRBD2 (6 bases). Germline CDR1 and CDR2: WSHSY and SAAADI. This CDR3 has 16 amino acids. Trimming left V 3 bases short and J 3 bases short, with 18 bases between. CDR3 DNA: TGCGCCAGCAGTGACGGGGAGGCAGGAGAAGGCTACGAGCAGTACTTC. Its protein product is CASSDGEAGEGYEQYF.

V and J are TRBV15 and TRBJ1-1, with 7 bases identical to TRBD1. CDR1 LNHNV and CDR2 YYDKDF come from the germline V gene (reference sequence). With V trimmed by 8 bases and J by 0 bases, 3 bases remained unmatched. The CDR3 length is 13 residues. CDR3 in amino acids: CATLGQMNTEAFF. The CDR3 DNA is TGTGCCACCCTGGGACAGATGAACACTGAAGCTTTCTTT.

Only a few counts were recorded for this clone. The chain couples TRBV5-1 to TRBJ1-1, with D possibly TRBD1 on 6 matching bases. The germline gives CDR1 SGHRS, CDR2 YFSETQ. The CDR3 runs to 14 residues. Trimming removed 4 bases at V and 5 bases at J, with 15 bases between. The DNA of the CDR3 is TGCGCCAGCAGCCTTAACAGGGTGGGGACTGAAGCTTTCTTT. Its translation is CASSLNRVGTEAFF. Using reference TRBV5-1 and TRBJ1-1 for the parts outside the CDR3, the full variable domain is KAGVTQTPRYLIKTRGQQVTLSCSPISGHRSVSWYQQTPGQGLQFLFEYFSETQRNKGNFPGRFSGRQFSNSRSEMNVSTLELGDSALYLCASSLNRVGTEAFFGQGTRLTVV.

The chain recombines TRBV28 with TRBJ2-7, with unresolved D. Germline V gives CDR1 MDHEN, CDR2 SYDVKM. Deletions cut 3 bases from V and 5 bases from J, with 17 bases between. CDR3 length: 15 amino acids. In DNA form, the CDR3 reads TGTGCCAGCAGTTTGAAAGGGCAGGCTGTGGACGAGCAGTACTTC. It is translated as CASSLKGQAVDEQYF.

A single count supports this clone. This chain joins TRBV28 and TRBJ2-4; 14 positions match TRBD2. After removal of 7 bases from V and 6 bases from J, the junction contained 14 bases not matched to a gene. CDR3 length equals 18 residues. Germline V gene sequence: CDR1 MDHEN, CDR2 SYDVKM. The CDR3 loop is CASTSSEAGLAGGNIQYF. CDR3 bases: TGTGCCAGCACCTCTAGTGAAGCCGGACTAGCGGGAGGAAACATTCAGTACTTC. The full variable domain, in which reference TRBV28 and TRBJ2-4 provide the parts outside the CDR3, is DVKVTQSSRYLVKRTGEKVFLECVQDMDHENMFWYRQDPGLGLRLIYFSYDVKMKEKGDIPEGYSVSREKKERFSLILESASTNQTSMYLCASTSSEAGLAGGNIQYFGAGTRLSVL.

This clone appeared once. The chain couples TRBV27 to TRBJ2-5; D is perhaps TRBD2 (5 bases). The CDR3 is 14 amino acids. With 4 bases removed from V and 5 bases from J, the gap between germline ends came to 14 bases. The germline CDR1 and CDR2 sequences are MNHEY and SMNVEV (reference sequence). The CDR3 DNA reads as TGTGCCAGCAGTTCCCCACATCGCGGGGAGACCCAGTACTTC. Amino acids: CASSSPHRGETQYF.

This chain links TRBV2 with TRBJ2-7; D is ambiguous. V shed 1 base and J shed 3 bases, with 13 bases lying between them. Germline V gives CDR1 SNHLY, CDR2 FYNNEI. This CDR3 spans 15 amino acids. The CDR3 reads CASSEVGSAVYEQYF. CDR3 bases: TGTGCCAGCAGTGAAGTTGGCAGTGCCGTCTACGAGCAGTACTTC. Variable domain in full (rest from reference TRBV2 and TRBJ2-7): EPEVTQTPSHQVTQMGQEVILRCVPISNHLYFYWYRQILGQKVEFLVSFYNNEISEKSEIFDDQFSVERPDGSNFTLKIRSTKLEDSAMYFCASSEVGSAVYEQYFGPGTRLTVT.

The rearrangement joins TRBV21-1 to TRBJ2-1; the table assigns TRBD2, which was not confirmed against the DNA. TRBV21-1 is classified as a pseudogene. The CDR3 consists of 13 residues. The CDR3, as DNA: TGTGCCAGCAGCAAAGGTCTCGACAATGAGCAGTTCTTC. Its protein product is CASSKGLDNEQFF.

The chain links TRBV7-8 to TRBJ2-7; D unresolved. Trimming left V 2 bases short and J 5 bases short, with 13 bases between. CDR3 length: 14 amino acids. Germline V lookup: CDR1 SGHVS, CDR2 FQNEAQ. CDR3 sequence: CASSLYVTVDEQYF. For the CDR3, the DNA is TGTGCCAGCAGCTTATATGTAACAGTGGACGAGCAGTACTTC.

The chain employs TRBV27 and TRBJ2-7; D not certain. CDR1 is MNHEY and CDR2 is SMNVEV in the germline V gene (reference sequence). The CDR3 has 13 amino acids. Trimming cost V 8 bases and J 0 bases, with 11 bases left between them. CDR3 amino acids: CASRSTLSYEQYF. CDR3 DNA sequence: TGTGCCAGCCGCTCCACACTCTCCTACGAGCAGTACTTC.

The chain links TRBV9 to TRBJ2-4, with 11 positions matching TRBD1. The CDR3 loop spans 15 amino acids. Looked up from germline, CDR1 is SGDLS and CDR2 is YYNGEE. The J segment lost 8 bases and the V segment lost 3 bases, leaving 7 bases of the junction unmatched. CDR3 nucleotide sequence: TGTGCCAGCAGCGCCGGACAGGGGGCGGTGGACATTCAGTACTTC. It is translated as CASSAGQGAVDIQYF.

The chain links TRBV30 to TRBJ2-2, with 13 bases lining up with TRBD2. CDR1 and CDR2 from the germline V gene are GTSNPN and SVGIG (reference sequence). Trimming removed 5 bases from V and 6 bases from J; junction bases left unmatched: 9. The CDR3 extends over 16 amino acids. The CDR3 reads CAWSTSGRAGAGELFF. CDR3 coding DNA: TGTGCCTGGTCCACTAGCGGGAGGGCTGGGGCCGGGGAGCTGTTTTTT.

The chain has TRBV4-1 and TRBJ2-5; 12 bases fit TRBD2. The CDR3 length is 20 residues. Losses at the gene ends were 1 base for V and 4 bases for J; bases not matched to a gene: 16. The V gene's germline CDR1 is MGHRA and CDR2 YSYEKL. The CDR3 protein is CASSQGLAGVLFGGGETQYF. In DNA form, the CDR3 reads TGCGCCAGCAGCCAAGGACTAGCGGGAGTGCTATTCGGAGGGGGAGAGACCCAGTACTTC.

This clone was seen a single time. The chain combines TRBV7-8 with TRBJ2-1; D possibly corresponds to TRBD1 (5 bases). The CDR3 has 14 residues. Germline V gene data show CDR1 as SGHVS and CDR2 as FQNEAQ. Trimming pared 5 bases from V and 6 bases from J, leaving 14 bases between. The CDR3 sequence is CASSPYKRGNEQFF. As DNA, the CDR3 is TGTGCCAGCAGCCCATATAAAAGGGGCAATGAGCAGTTCTTC.

J is TRBJ2-3 and V is TRBV25-1, with 10 bases that match TRBD1. V dropped 6 bases and J dropped 1; count of bases not matched to a gene: 4. The CDR3 runs 15 residues. Germline values: CDR1 MGHDK, CDR2 SYGVNS. The DNA of the CDR3 is TGTGCCAGCAGCCGAGGGACAGGGGGCACAGATACGCAGTATTTT. Translating gives CASSRGTGGTDTQYF.

This chain joins TRBV6-6 and TRBJ2-7, with 7 bases lining up with TRBD1. V trimming: 0 bases; J trimming: 1 base; junction bases outside the gene matches: 3. The V gene's germline CDR1 is MNHNY and CDR2 SVGAGI (reference sequence). CDR3 length equals 15 residues. CDR3 in DNA: TGTGCCAGCAGTTACTCTCCGACAGGGTCCTACGAGCAGTACTTC. As protein: CASSYSPTGSYEQYF.

The V call is TRBV28, the J call TRBJ2-7; maybe TRBD1 (6 bases). The CDR3 has 14 residues. Per germline, CDR1 MDHEN and CDR2 SYDVKM. Trimming stripped 5 bases from V and 7 bases from J, with 18 bases between. The CDR3 loop is CASSPRDNSWEQYF. The CDR3 DNA sequence: TGTGCCAGCAGTCCACGGGACAATTCTTGGGAGCAGTACTTC.

J is TRBJ2-3 and V is TRBV4-1; D is perhaps TRBD1 (5 bases). The CDR3 length is 16 residues. Germline-derived CDR1 and CDR2 are MGHRA and YSYEKL. The V end was cut by 0 bases, the J end by 3 bases, with 13 bases between. CDR3 nucleotide sequence: TGCGCCAGCAGCCAAGATAGGGGTTTTTCGACAGATACGCAGTATTTT. Translated, it gives CASSQDRGFSTDTQYF.

There are a few counts of this clone. Here the CDR3 DNA reads TGTGCCAGCAGGCCAGACGGATACAATGAGCAGTTCTTC. Translated, it gives CASRPDGYNEQFF. The chain carries TRBV14 and TRBJ2-1; D uncertain. Trimming shortened V by 6 bases and J by 4 bases, and 10 bases separated the two germline ends. The CDR3 sequence is 13 residues long. The V gene's germline CDR1 is SGHDN and CDR2 FVKESK.

The chain uses TRBV5-1 and TRBJ2-7, with TRBD2 matching 10 bases. There are 17 residues in the CDR3. J lost 1 base, V lost 1 base, and 8 bases had no gene match. CDR1 and CDR2 from the germline V gene are SGHRS and YFSETQ. Written as DNA, the CDR3 is TGCGCCAGCAGCTTGCCTAGCGGGAGCAGATCTTCCTACGAGCAGTACTTC. It specifies CASSLPSGSRSSYEQYF.

This clone was recorded only once. Here the CDR3 reads CASNLAYTDTQYF. The CDR3 DNA follows: TGTGCCAGCAATCTAGCGTACACAGATACGCAGTATTTT. The chain joins TRBV9 to TRBJ2-3; D perhaps matches TRBD2 (6 bases). CDR3 length: 13 residues. Trimming shortened V by 6 bases and J by 2 bases, and 10 bases separated the two germline ends. Germline lookup yields CDR1 SGDLS and CDR2 YYNGEE.

The V and J genes are TRBV15 and TRBJ2-5; 10 bases map to TRBD2. The CDR3 is made up of 17 amino acids. The J segment lost 4 bases and the V segment lost 0 bases, leaving 8 bases of the junction unmatched. Germline CDR1 LNHNV, CDR2 YYDKDF (reference sequence). The CDR3 region is CATSRDSSGRYTETQYF. The CDR3 region has the DNA TGTGCCACCAGCAGAGATTCTAGCGGGAGATATACAGAGACCCAGTACTTC.